One sample yielded the 9 T cell receptor beta chains listed below, sequenced in a study of OX40 agonist ivuxolimab in advanced cancers. Here immunoSEQ multiplex PCR was the method, and the copy in TCRdb shows in-frame clones only, minus some. In the table there are some 68,000 clones, about 87% of which are singletons. The source was CD4+ or CD8+ T cells sorted from blood, collected in a trial of the OX40 agonist ivuxolimab. Source of these receptors: an adult with an advanced solid tumor such as melanoma, head and neck, liver or kidney cancer.

CDR3 sequence reads: CAWSTPLLTSGSNEQYF. CDR3 DNA: TGTGCCTGGAGTACCCCTTTGTTGACTAGCGGGAGCAACGAGCAGTACTTC. V and J are TRBV30 and TRBJ2-7; 12 nucleotides align to TRBD2. Germline trimming cut 2 bases from V and 5 bases from J; bases unmatched to any gene: 13. The CDR3 is 17 amino acids. Germline lookup yields CDR1 GTSNPN and CDR2 SVGIG (reference sequence).

This chain joins TRBV7-2 and TRBJ1-3; no reliable D call. The germline gives CDR1 SGHTA, CDR2 FQGNSA. This CDR3 has 18 amino acids. V shed 2 bases and J shed 4 bases, with 21 bases lying between them. CDR3 sequence: CASSLNAGQLSKGNTIYF. CDR3 nucleotide sequence: TGTGCCAGCAGCTTAAACGCCGGGCAGCTTTCGAAGGGAAACACCATATATTTT.

The chain is built from TRBV23-1 and TRBJ1-4; D gene ambiguous. TRBV23-1 is sorted into the ORF group, with uncertain function. The CDR3 is 15 residues long. Trimming stripped 2 bases from V and 6 bases from J, with 13 bases between. In DNA form, the CDR3 reads TGCGCCAGCAGTCAAAGAGGCCTTCGTTATGAAAAACTGTTTTTT. Translating it yields CASSQRGLRYEKLFF.

V and J are TRBV27 and TRBJ2-7; 12 positions match TRBD1. Germline V lookup: CDR1 MNHEY, CDR2 SMNVEV (reference sequence). V dropped 6 bases and J dropped 6; count of bases not matched to a gene: 6. The length of the CDR3 is 14 residues. CDR3 DNA sequence: TGTGCCAGCAGCCCGGGACAGGGGGCTCTCGAGCAGTACTTC. It yields the protein CASSPGQGALEQYF.

V and J are TRBV9 and TRBJ2-1; 10 bases fit TRBD2. V lost 3 bases to trimming and J lost 8 bases; unmatched junction nucleotides: 17. CDR1 and CDR2 from the germline V gene are SGDLS and YYNGEE. The CDR3 totals 18 residues. The CDR3 reads CASSATTPLAGDGHEQFF. In nucleotides, the CDR3 is TGTGCCAGCAGCGCAACTACCCCTCTAGCGGGAGATGGGCATGAGCAGTTCTTC.

This clone showed up just once. The rearrangement links TRBV4-1 to TRBJ1-5, with 7 nucleotides matching TRBD1. V trimming: 4 bases; J trimming: 5 bases; junction bases outside the gene matches: 5. CDR3 length: 14 amino acids. The V gene's germline CDR1 is MGHRA and CDR2 YSYEKL. The CDR3 sequence is CASSRQGPDQPQHF. The CDR3 nucleotides are TGCGCCAGCAGCCGACAGGGACCTGATCAGCCCCAGCATTTT.

V gene TRBV4-1 combines with J gene TRBJ2-3, with TRBD2 identical over 12 bases. Trimming at V came to 2 bases and at J to 6 bases, leaving 12 bases not matched to a gene. The CDR3 loop spans 18 amino acids. From germline, CDR1 is MGHRA and CDR2 YSYEKL. The CDR3 sequence: CASSQQKGLAGGLDTQYF. CDR3 nucleotide sequence: TGCGCCAGCAGCCAACAAAAGGGGCTAGCGGGGGGGCTGGATACGCAGTATTTT.

This chain joins TRBV7-9 and TRBJ1-1; tentatively, D is TRBD1 (6 bases). The CDR3 extends over 14 amino acids. Germline V gene sequence: CDR1 SEHNR, CDR2 FQNEAQ (reference sequence). Between the trimmed V and J ends, which lost 4 bases and 4 bases, there was a span of 13 bases. The CDR3 is CASSWGGGVTEAFF. CDR3 sequence (DNA): TGTGCCAGCAGCTGGGGTGGGGGCGTCACTGAAGCTTTCTTT.

The genes are TRBV4-3 and TRBJ1-2; 8 nucleotides align to TRBD1. This CDR3 has 17 amino acids. The germline V gene has CDR1 LGHNA and CDR2 YSLEER. V was clipped by 3 bases and J by 4 bases; unmatched bases: 13. The CDR3 coding sequence is TGCGCCAGCAGCCACCCCAGGGACAGGTCCACCAGCTATGGCTACACCTTC. This translates into CASSHPRDRSTSYGYTF.